The TCR beta chain under discussion was sequenced for a study of post-analysis software for immune sequencing data. At the level of the study: Multiple sclerosis in the patients followed relapsing-remitting, secondary progressive and progressive-relapsing courses. Findings of the study overall: When patients were compared with controls, five TRBV segments were more frequent, TRBV5-6, TRBV5-1 and TRBV20-1 among them. Strong same-batch co-clustering of samples appeared with F measure clustering.

TCR beta libraries were prepared from cDNA with unique molecular identifiers. TCRdb itself ran the PCR reads through MiXCR, one entry per CDR3 protein. The sample shows roughly 670,000 distinct CDR3 sequences, approximately 60% of them seen only once. This clonotype has just a few counts. Antigen: not known. This CDR3 is 14 amino acids long. J gave up 11 bases and V 5 bases, and 14 bases lay outside the gene matches. The sample comprised blood. The chain employs TRBV12-3 or TRBV12-4 and TRBJ1-1, with 7 bases that match TRBD1. This TCR came from a girl aged 2 to 10 with multiple sclerosis. In DNA form, the CDR3 reads TGTGCCAGCAGTGGGACCAGGACAGGTCCGTGGGCTTTCTTT. Translating gives CASSGTRTGPWAFF.